The 28 T cell receptor beta chains presented below share a single source sample, sequenced in a study of radiotherapy plus CTLA-4 blockade in lung cancer. Only in-frame clones appear in the TCRdb table, and some are missing; sequencing was by immunoSEQ multiplex PCR. Among just over 60,000 clones listed, about 80% were seen once. The source material was peripheral blood, sampled from a patient treated with radiotherapy plus ipilimumab. The receptors were sampled from a human donor with non-small cell lung cancer who had a complete response to radiotherapy plus ipilimumab.

The CDR3, as DNA: TGTGCCAGCAGCTTACTAGCGGGATTTGGCAACCGGGACGAGCAGTACGTC. This gives the protein CASSLLAGFGNRDEQYV. The gene calls are TRBV5-4 and TRBJ2-7, with 10 bases that match TRBD2. With V trimmed by 2 bases and J by 5 bases, 13 bases remained unmatched. Germline V CDR1 and CDR2: SGHNT, YYREEE (reference sequence). The CDR3 spans 17 residues.

The chain is built from TRBV19 and TRBJ2-1; 9 nucleotides agree with TRBD2. Germline CDR1 and CDR2: LNHDA and SQIVND (reference sequence). V was pared by 5 bases and J by 6 bases, with 8 bases of the junction left unmatched. The CDR3 is 15 amino acids. DNA of the CDR3: TGTGCCAGTAGTGGATGGCGGGAGGGCCGCAATGAGCAGTTCTTC. This sequence encodes CASSGWREGRNEQFF.

This clone came up a few times. J is TRBJ1-5 and V is TRBV6-5, with a tentative D call TRBD1 (5 bases). The germline CDR1 and CDR2 sequences are MNHEY and SVGAGI. The germline V and J ends were trimmed by 5 bases and 0 bases, with 8 bases remaining between them. The CDR3 covers 14 residues. CDR3 sequence reads: CASSPRVSNQPQHF. CDR3 in DNA: TGTGCCAGCAGTCCCAGGGTTAGCAATCAGCCCCAGCATTTT.

In DNA, the CDR3 is TGCGCCAGCAGTGAAGGGACAGCTGGGGATGAGCAGTTCTTC. Its protein is CASSEGTAGDEQFF. This rearrangement joins TRBV10-1 to TRBJ2-1; 7 positions match TRBD1. This CDR3 spans 14 amino acids. Germline lookup yields CDR1 WNHNN and CDR2 SYGVQD (reference sequence). Losses at the gene ends were 3 bases for V and 8 bases for J; bases not matched to a gene: 7.

The sample holds one count of this clone. Written as DNA, the CDR3 is TGTGCCAGCAGCTTCGGTGGTGGGCAGAACACTGAAGCTTTCTTT. It is translated as CASSFGGGQNTEAFF. The genes are TRBV5-4 and TRBJ1-1, with D unresolved. The ends were cut back, 2 bases at V and 1 base at J, with 12 bases in the middle. This CDR3 spans 15 amino acids. Germline V gene sequence: CDR1 SGHNT, CDR2 YYREEE (reference sequence).

The chain links TRBV19 to TRBJ1-5; 10 nucleotides line up with TRBD1. CDR1 is LNHDA and CDR2 is SQIVND in the germline V gene (reference sequence). This CDR3 has 17 amino acids. Trimming at V came to 6 bases and at J to 3 bases, leaving 11 bases not matched to a gene. The DNA for the CDR3 is TGTGCCAGTAGGATCGGGACAGGGGTGGGAAACAATCAGCCCCAGCATTTT. This translates into CASRIGTGVGNNQPQHF.

The rearrangement links TRBV5-6 to TRBJ2-2; 8 bases are a match to TRBD2. Looked up from germline, CDR1 is SGHDT and CDR2 is YYEEEE. V was pared by 4 bases and J by 5 bases, with 7 bases of the junction left unmatched. The CDR3 has 15 amino acids. The CDR3 nucleotides are TGTGCCAGCAGCCCCGCGGGAGGACGGACCGGGGAGCTGTTTTTT. This codes for CASSPAGGRTGELFF.

J is TRBJ1-1 and V is TRBV7-9; TRBD1 matches at 7 bases. Trimming removed 3 bases from V and 1 base from J; junction bases left unmatched: 8. CDR1 SEHNR and CDR2 FQNEAQ come from the germline V gene (reference sequence). This CDR3 comprises 16 residues. CDR3 sequence (DNA): TGTGCCAGCAGCTTTGCCTCCGGGACAGCGAACACTGAAGCTTTCTTT. It is translated as CASSFASGTANTEAFF.

This chain joins TRBV29-1 and TRBJ2-1; TRBD2 matches 7 bases. This CDR3 has 15 amino acids. V was clipped by 1 base and J by 1 base; unmatched bases: 4. Germline lookup yields CDR1 SQVTM and CDR2 ANQGSEA. The CDR3 region has the DNA TGCAGCGTTGAAGGGTCGCGGGAGTCCTACAATGAGCAGTTCTTC. Translation gives CSVEGSRESYNEQFF.

The chain combines TRBV6-4 with TRBJ2-1; 9 nucleotides agree with TRBD1. J was trimmed by 7 bases and V by 5 bases; bases with no gene match: 12. The CDR3 extends over 16 amino acids. CDR1 and CDR2 (germline): MRHNA, SNTAGT. CDR3 loop: CASSLTGGGPGNEQFF. In DNA, the CDR3 is TGTGCCAGCAGTTTGACAGGGGGAGGACCGGGGAATGAGCAGTTCTTC.

This chain uses TRBV6-6 with TRBJ1-1, with a tentative D call TRBD1 (5 bases). V lost 9 bases and J lost 2, with 10 bases in between. This CDR3 spans 12 amino acids. The germline CDR1 and CDR2 sequences are MNHNY and SVGAGI (reference sequence). The DNA of the CDR3 is TGTGCCAGTAGAGGGGTTAACACTGAAGCTTTCTTT. Its translation is CASRGVNTEAFF.

About this clone: The junction and the germline gene differ at one end; a read error may be behind it. The chain carries TRBV29-1 and TRBJ2-5; D perhaps matches TRBD2 (5 bases). Per the germline V gene, CDR1 is SQVTM and CDR2 is ANQGSEA. CDR3 length: 14 residues. In DNA, the CDR3 is TGCAGCGTTGAAGGATGGGAGCTCCAAGGGACCCAGTACTTC. The encoded protein is CSVEGWELQGTQYF.

The chain combines TRBV7-9 with TRBJ2-1, with no clear D. From germline, CDR1 is SEHNR and CDR2 FQNEAQ (reference sequence). CDR3 size: 15 residues. V was clipped by 3 bases and J by 5 bases, with 14 bases between them. CDR3 region: CASSFADPWDNEQFF. DNA for the CDR3: TGTGCCAGCAGCTTCGCGGACCCTTGGGACAATGAGCAGTTCTTC.

The chain is built from TRBV7-2 and TRBJ1-2; no reliable D call. The CDR3 contains 14 residues. The V and J ends lost 1 base and 8 bases respectively, with 14 bases between them. The germline gives CDR1 SGHTA, CDR2 FQGNSA. The DNA for the CDR3 is TGTGCCAGCAGCTTAGGCTCAGACCTGGGGGGCTACACCTTC. It is translated as CASSLGSDLGGYTF.

V and J are TRBV18 and TRBJ2-2; D is undetermined. CDR3 size: 13 residues. The germline CDR1 and CDR2 sequences are KGHSH and LQKENI. The germline V and J ends were trimmed by 3 bases and 7 bases, with 9 bases remaining between them. CDR3 sequence reads: CASSPQPGGELFF. In DNA form, the CDR3 reads TGTGCCAGCTCACCCCAGCCGGGCGGGGAGCTGTTTTTT. Using reference TRBV18 and TRBJ2-2 for the parts outside the CDR3, the full variable domain is NAGVMQNPRHLVRRRGQEARLRCSPMKGHSHVYWYRQLPEEGLKFMVYLQKENIIDESGMPKERFSAEFPKEGPSILRIQQVVRGDSAAYFCASSPQPGGELFFGEGSRLTVL.

The DNA of the CDR3 is TGTGCCAGCAGCTTGGGCGGGAGGATAGAGACCCAGTACTTC. This codes for CASSLGGRIETQYF. The rearrangement joins TRBV7-6 to TRBJ2-5; TRBD2 aligns across 8 bases. The CDR3 runs to 14 residues. J gave up 4 bases and V 3 bases, and 4 bases lay outside the gene matches. The germline gives CDR1 SGHVS, CDR2 FNYEAQ.

CDR3 in amino acids: CASSPGGLYGYTF. Written as DNA, the CDR3 is TGTGCCAGCTCACCAGGGGGTCTCTATGGCTACACCTTC. The rearrangement uses TRBV18 and TRBJ1-2; D perhaps matches TRBD1 (5 bases). CDR3 size: 13 residues. In germline, CDR1 is KGHSH, CDR2 LQKENI. V was shortened by 2 bases and J by 4 bases, with 8 bases between the two germline ends. Using reference TRBV18 and TRBJ1-2 for the parts outside the CDR3, the full variable domain is NAGVMQNPRHLVRRRGQEARLRCSPMKGHSHVYWYRQLPEEGLKFMVYLQKENIIDESGMPKERFSAEFPKEGPSILRIQQVVRGDSAAYFCASSPGGLYGYTFGSGTRLTVV.

The J gene is TRBJ1-2, the V gene TRBV4-1; 9 bases are a match to TRBD1. The CDR3 has 14 residues. Germline V lookup: CDR1 MGHRA, CDR2 YSYEKL. V shed 4 bases and J 4 bases; nucleotides not matched to a gene: 4. The CDR3 reads CASSRGTGPYGYTF. In DNA form, the CDR3 reads TGCGCCAGCAGCCGGGGGACAGGGCCCTATGGCTACACCTTC.

This chain joins TRBV27 and TRBJ2-1; no firm D call. This CDR3 contains 13 residues. With 2 bases removed from V and 8 bases from J, the gap between germline ends came to 10 bases. CDR1 and CDR2 (germline): MNHEY, SMNVEV (reference sequence). This CDR3 is CASSLVKADEQFF. CDR3 coding DNA: TGTGCCAGCAGTTTAGTGAAGGCGGATGAGCAGTTCTTC.

The J gene is TRBJ2-3, the V gene TRBV18, with D possibly TRBD1 on 7 matching bases. The germline V gene encodes CDR1 KGHSH and CDR2 LQKENI. The CDR3 covers 15 residues. V gave up 6 bases and J gave up 1 base, with 14 bases separating them. CDR3 region: CASSPFRGGTDTQYF. CDR3 in DNA: TGTGCCAGCTCCCCTTTCAGGGGGGGCACAGATACGCAGTATTTT.

The chain joins TRBV19 to TRBJ1-5; a possible D gene is TRBD1 (6 bases). This CDR3 comprises 14 residues. Trimming left V 5 bases short and J 3 bases short, with 11 bases between. Germline-derived CDR1 and CDR2 are LNHDA and SQIVND (reference sequence). Written as DNA, the CDR3 is TGTGCCAGTAGTCCGACAGGAGACAATCAGCCCCAGCATTTT. It yields the protein CASSPTGDNQPQHF.

V is TRBV5-6 and J is TRBJ2-1; no definite D call. Trimming took off 0 bases at V and 4 bases at J, with 11 bases between the two ends. This CDR3 region has 15 residues. Germline CDR1 and CDR2: SGHDT and YYEEEE. The CDR3 spells CASSLVSAPYNEQFF. The DNA of the CDR3 is TGTGCCAGCAGCTTGGTGTCCGCGCCTTACAATGAGCAGTTCTTC. The entire variable domain, with the rest obtained from reference TRBV5-6 and TRBJ2-1, is as follows: DAGVTQSPTHLIKTRGQQVTLRCSPKSGHDTVSWYQQALGQGPQFIFQYYEEEERQRGNFPDRFSGHQFPNYSSELNVNALLLGDSALYLCASSLVSAPYNEQFFGPGTRLTVL.

The chain has TRBV7-9 and TRBJ2-1, with TRBD2 matching 8 bases. CDR1 is SEHNR, CDR2 FQNEAQ, per germline (reference sequence). The V and J ends lost 5 bases and 6 bases, in that order; junction bases with no gene match: 9. The CDR3 extends over 15 amino acids. The DNA of the CDR3 is TGTGCCAGCAGCCTGAGCGGGGGCAATTCCAATGAGCAGTTCTTC. Its protein product is CASSLSGGNSNEQFF. Full variable domain (rest looked up from reference TRBV7-9 and TRBJ2-1): DTGVSQNPRHKITKRGQNVTFRCDPISEHNRLYWYRQTLGQGPEFLTYFQNEAQLEKSRLLSDRFSAERPKGSFSTLEIQRTEQGDSAMYLCASSLSGGNSNEQFFGPGTRLTVL.

The chain has TRBV29-1 and TRBJ2-2; D unclear. Looked up from germline, CDR1 is SQVTM and CDR2 is ANQGSEA. This CDR3 contains 13 residues. The CDR3 sequence is CASSGIFTGELFF. CDR3 nucleotides: TGCGCTTCGTCAGGCATATTTACCGGGGAGCTGTTTTTT.

The genes are TRBV30 and TRBJ1-2; tentatively, D is TRBD1 (5 bases). V lost 0 bases and J 8 bases, leaving 19 bases between the germline ends. The CDR3 contains 15 residues. CDR1 GTSNPN and CDR2 SVGIG come from the germline V gene (reference sequence). The CDR3 coding sequence is TGTGCCTGGAGTGTAAAGGGCCAGGGTAGTAGCGGCTACACCTTC. It encodes CAWSVKGQGSSGYTF. Supplemented by reference TRBV30 and TRBJ1-2, the full variable domain reads SQTIHQWPATLVQPVGSPLSLECTVEGTSNPNLYWYRQAAGRGLQLLFYSVGIGQISSEVPQNLSASRPQDRQFILSSKKLLLSDSGFYLCAWSVKGQGSSGYTFGSGTRLTVV.

The chain is built from TRBV10-1 and TRBJ2-2; 7 positions agree with TRBD1. The CDR3 totals 15 residues. The germline V gene encodes CDR1 WNHNN and CDR2 SYGVQD (reference sequence). Losses at the gene ends were 5 bases for V and 0 bases for J; bases not matched to a gene: 3. The CDR3: CASSPGTANTGELFF. The CDR3 DNA reads TGCGCCAGCAGTCCCGGGACAGCGAACACCGGGGAGCTGTTTTTT.

The count of this clone is one. V and J are TRBV5-1 and TRBJ2-5; no firm D call. TRBJ2-7 matches the DNA end more closely, so the J call is doubtful. From germline, CDR1 is SGHRS and CDR2 YFSETQ. The CDR3 loop spans 15 amino acids. The CDR3 region has the DNA TGCGCCAGCTCGGAAGCCCCCTGGGCATCCTACGAGCAGTACTTC. Translated, it gives CASSEAPWASYEQYF.

The V and J genes are TRBV5-1 and TRBJ1-5; weak D call: TRBD1 (5 bases). The CDR3 covers 14 residues. Germline CDR1 is SGHRS and CDR2 is YFSETQ. The V gene lost 4 bases and the J gene lost 7 bases, with 15 bases spanning the gap. CDR3 nucleotides: TGCGCCAGCAGCCCGGCAGGGATTGGGCAGCCCCAGCATTTT. It is translated as CASSPAGIGQPQHF.